This TCR beta chain was recorded in a study of beta chain features in type 1 diabetes. Looked up from germline, CDR1 is LNHNV and CDR2 is YYDKDF (reference sequence). This CDR3 has 14 amino acids. Trimming took 5 bases from V and 3 from J; bases not matched to a gene: 5. As to this clone: Its antigen is unknown.

Expressed TCRB transcripts were sequenced because the entire RNA isolate underwent reverse transcription. The average output of naive, central memory and regulatory T cell samples was approximately 3.6 million reads. Data came from immunoSEQ multiplex PCR; TCRdb stores just in-frame clones and leaves some out. The sample holds 20,000 to 30,000 clones; roughly 66% are singletons and the top ten take around 4.4%. Study observations and caveats: TCRB CDR3s from Type 1 diabetes patients were moderately but significantly shorter in all four CD4+ subsets. The study notes PCR might favor shorter templates equally in patients and controls. A closer apparent resemblance between naive, central memory and Treg TCRB repertoires was seen in patients than in healthy donors. Whether TCRB rearrangement is influenced by HLA type went unresolved here.

Sequencing was performed on Tregs from blood. The chain recombines TRBV15 with TRBJ1-1, with 8 nucleotides matching TRBD1. This clonotype was obtained from a young man with type 1 diabetes. The CDR3 sequence is CATSPGQGYTEAFF. CDR3 coding DNA: TGTGCCACCAGCCCCGGACAGGGATACACTGAAGCTTTCTTT.